This TCR beta chain appears in the sequencing data of a study of long-term antiretroviral therapy in people with HIV. General observations from the study: Controls had broader CDR3 length ranges than HIV repertoires did.

The CDR3 has 16 amino acids. V lost 0 bases, J lost 0 bases, and 11 bases lay in between. CDR1 and CDR2 (germline): KGHSH, LQKENI. A v3.0 immunoSEQ assay was performed at survey level. Assay: immunoSEQ multiplex PCR; the TCRdb copy retains only in-frame clones and omits some. This table holds tens of thousands of clones, about 95% found once. Points on this clone: Antigen unknown.

Sequenced material: unsorted PBMCs, taken 3.7 years after starting antiretroviral therapy. The V gene is TRBV18, the J gene TRBJ1-2; the D is unclear. This clonotype was obtained from a woman aged 45-65 years with HIV. Here the CDR3 DNA reads TGTGCCAGCTCACCACCCTTCCAGCGCGCTAACTATGGCTACACCTTC. Protein sequence: CASSPPFQRANYGYTF.